This T cell receptor beta chain was retrieved from a study of human T cells and chemical hapten exposure. For the study at large: Weekly administration of diphenylcyclopropenone to the scalp of patients continued throughout the roughly 22-week study. Small volume differences among pooled libraries mainly caused per-sample TCR yield variation. Study outcomes and limitations: Following DPC sensitization, TCRs present above 1 in 1000 frequency showed no change.

The time point denotes: patch test 1, 2 weeks after DPC sensitization. The treatment was: therapeutic diphenylcyclopropenone sensitization with weekly scalp DPC. Alopecia patients deemed DPC-suitable, aged 18 to 70, excluding pregnancy. Remarks on this clonotype: Its target is unknown.

One entry per CDR3 protein, called by TCRdb with MiXCR from the RACE reads. The table has about 120,000 distinct CDR3 sequences, roughly an eighth seen once. The TCR was taken from a man younger than 35 with alopecia areata. Some clones in this sample may be carry-over from other donors' samples. Specimen: whole blood, collected in connection with sensitization to the hapten diphenylcyclopropenone (DPC).

CDR3 sequence: CSARVDPNYGYTF. DNA of the CDR3: TGCAGTGCTAGAGTCGACCCCAACTATGGCTACACCTTC. The V and J genes are TRBV20-1 and TRBJ1-2; D not resolved. The CDR3 is 13 amino acids. In germline, CDR1 is DFQATT, CDR2 SNEGSKA (reference sequence). Trimming removed 1 base from V and 2 bases from J, with 8 bases in between.